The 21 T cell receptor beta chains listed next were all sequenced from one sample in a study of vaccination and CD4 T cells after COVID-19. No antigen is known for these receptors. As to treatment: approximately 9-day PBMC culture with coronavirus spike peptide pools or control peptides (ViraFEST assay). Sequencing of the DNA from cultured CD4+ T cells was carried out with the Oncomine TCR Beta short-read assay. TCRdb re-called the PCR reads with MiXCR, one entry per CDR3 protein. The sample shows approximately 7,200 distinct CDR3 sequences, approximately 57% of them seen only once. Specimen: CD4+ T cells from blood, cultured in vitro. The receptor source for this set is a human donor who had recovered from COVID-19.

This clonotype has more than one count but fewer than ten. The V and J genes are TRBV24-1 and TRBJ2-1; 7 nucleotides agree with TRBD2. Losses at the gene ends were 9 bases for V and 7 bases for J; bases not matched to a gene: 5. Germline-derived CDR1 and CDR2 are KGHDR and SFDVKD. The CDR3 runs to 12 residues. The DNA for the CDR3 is TGTGCCACCGGCTCGGGGGGAAATGAGCAGTTCTTC. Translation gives CATGSGGNEQFF.

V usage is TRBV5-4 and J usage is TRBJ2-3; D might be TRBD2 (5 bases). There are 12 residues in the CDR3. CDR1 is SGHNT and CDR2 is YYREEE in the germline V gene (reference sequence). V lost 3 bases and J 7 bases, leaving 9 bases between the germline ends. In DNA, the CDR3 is TGTGCCAGCAGCTGGACGGGAAATACGCAGTATTTT. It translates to CASSWTGNTQYF. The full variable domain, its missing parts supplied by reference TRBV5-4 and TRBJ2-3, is ETGVTQSPTHLIKTRGQQVTLRCSSQSGHNTVSWYQQALGQGPQFIFQYYREEENGRGNFPPRFSGLQFPNYSSELNVNALELDDSALYLCASSWTGNTQYFGPGTRLTVL.

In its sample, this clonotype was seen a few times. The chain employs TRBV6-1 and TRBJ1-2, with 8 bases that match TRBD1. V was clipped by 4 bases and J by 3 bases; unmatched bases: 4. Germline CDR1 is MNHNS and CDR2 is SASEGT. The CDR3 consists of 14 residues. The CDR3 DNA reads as TGTGCCAGCAGTGTACGACAGGGGCACTATGGCTACACCTTC. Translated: CASSVRQGHYGYTF.

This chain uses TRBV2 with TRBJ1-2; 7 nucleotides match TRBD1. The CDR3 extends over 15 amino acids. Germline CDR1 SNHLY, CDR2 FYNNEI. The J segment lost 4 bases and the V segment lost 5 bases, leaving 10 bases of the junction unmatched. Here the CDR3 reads CASSQDRTGPYGYTF. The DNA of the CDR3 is TGTGCCAGCAGTCAGGACAGGACTGGGCCCTATGGCTACACCTTC.

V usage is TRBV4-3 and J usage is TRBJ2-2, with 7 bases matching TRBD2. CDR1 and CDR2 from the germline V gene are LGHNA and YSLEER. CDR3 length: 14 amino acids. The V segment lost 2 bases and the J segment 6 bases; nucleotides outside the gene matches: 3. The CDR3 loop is CASSQRAGAGELFF. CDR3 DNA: TGCGCCAGCAGCCAAAGGGCGGGGGCCGGGGAGCTGTTTTTT.

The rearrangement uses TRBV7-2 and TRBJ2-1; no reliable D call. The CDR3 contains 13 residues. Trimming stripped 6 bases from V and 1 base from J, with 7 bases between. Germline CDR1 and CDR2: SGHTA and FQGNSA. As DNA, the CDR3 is TGTGCCAGCAGACCAGGTTCCTACAATGAGCAGTTCTTC. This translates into CASRPGSYNEQFF.

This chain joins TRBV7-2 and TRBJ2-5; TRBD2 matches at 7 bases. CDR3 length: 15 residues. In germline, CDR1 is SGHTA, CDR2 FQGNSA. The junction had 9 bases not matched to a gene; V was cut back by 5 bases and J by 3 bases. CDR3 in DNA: TGTGCCAGCAGCATGGCCGGGACTATGAAAGAGACCCAGTACTTC. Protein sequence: CASSMAGTMKETQYF.

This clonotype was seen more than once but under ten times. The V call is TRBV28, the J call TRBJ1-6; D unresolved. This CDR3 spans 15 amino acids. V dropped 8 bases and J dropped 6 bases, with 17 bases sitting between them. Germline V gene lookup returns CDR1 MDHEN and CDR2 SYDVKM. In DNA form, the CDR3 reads TGTGCCAGCGCCGAGCCCCGGGGAATTAATTCACCCCTCCACTTT. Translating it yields CASAEPRGINSPLHF.

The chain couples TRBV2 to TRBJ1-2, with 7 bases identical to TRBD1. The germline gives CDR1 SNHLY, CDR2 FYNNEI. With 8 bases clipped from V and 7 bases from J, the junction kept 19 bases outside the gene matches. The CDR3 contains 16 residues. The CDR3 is CASRRGGELLPFGYTF. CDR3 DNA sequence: TGTGCCAGCCGCAGGGGGGGAGAGCTTTTACCTTTTGGCTACACCTTC.

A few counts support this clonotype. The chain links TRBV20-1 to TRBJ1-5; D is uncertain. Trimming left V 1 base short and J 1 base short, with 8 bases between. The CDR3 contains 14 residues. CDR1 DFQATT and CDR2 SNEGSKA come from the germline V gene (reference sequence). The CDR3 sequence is CSARAGTSNQPQHF. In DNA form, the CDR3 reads TGCAGTGCTAGAGCAGGAACCAGCAATCAGCCCCAGCATTTT.

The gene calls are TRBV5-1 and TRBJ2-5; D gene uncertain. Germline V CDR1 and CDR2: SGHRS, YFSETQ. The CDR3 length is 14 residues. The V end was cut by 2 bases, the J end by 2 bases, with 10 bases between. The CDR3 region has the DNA TGCGCCAGCAGCTTACCCGACCGACAAGAGACCCAGTACTTC. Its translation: CASSLPDRQETQYF.

CDR3 in amino acids: CASSEVGVTYYEQYF. CDR3 bases: TGTGCCAGCAGTGAGGTCGGGGTCACTTACTACGAGCAGTACTTC. The V and J genes are TRBV2 and TRBJ2-7; possible D gene TRBD2, 5 bases. This CDR3 is built from 15 residues. The V and J ends lost 3 bases and 3 bases respectively, with 15 bases between them. Germline CDR1 is SNHLY and CDR2 is FYNNEI.

The CDR3 sequence is CASSQERRDTQYF. CDR3 nucleotides: TGTGCCAGCAGCCAAGAGCGGCGTGATACGCAGTATTTT. This chain uses TRBV3-1 with TRBJ2-3; no definite D call. CDR1 is LGHDT, CDR2 YNNKEL, per germline (reference sequence). V lost 0 bases and J 6 bases, leaving 7 bases between the germline ends. The CDR3 length is 13 residues.

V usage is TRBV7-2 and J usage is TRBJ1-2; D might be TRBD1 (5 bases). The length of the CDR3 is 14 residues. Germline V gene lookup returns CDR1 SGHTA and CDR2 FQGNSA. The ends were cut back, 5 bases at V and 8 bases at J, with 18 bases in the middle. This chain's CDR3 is CASSPTTQGGGYTF. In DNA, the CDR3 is TGTGCCAGCAGCCCTACGACGCAGGGAGGAGGCTACACCTTC.

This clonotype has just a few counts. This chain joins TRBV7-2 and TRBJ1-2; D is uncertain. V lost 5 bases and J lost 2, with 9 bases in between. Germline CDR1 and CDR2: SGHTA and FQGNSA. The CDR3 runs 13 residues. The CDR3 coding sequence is TGTGCCAGCAGCCCCGCGGGCAACTATGGCTACACCTTC. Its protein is CASSPAGNYGYTF. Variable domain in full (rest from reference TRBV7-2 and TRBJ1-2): GAGVSQSPSNKVTEKGKDVELRCDPISGHTALYWYRQSLGQGLEFLIYFQGNSAPDKSGLPSDRFSAERTGGSVSTLTIQRTQQEDSAVYLCASSPAGNYGYTFGSGTRLTVV.

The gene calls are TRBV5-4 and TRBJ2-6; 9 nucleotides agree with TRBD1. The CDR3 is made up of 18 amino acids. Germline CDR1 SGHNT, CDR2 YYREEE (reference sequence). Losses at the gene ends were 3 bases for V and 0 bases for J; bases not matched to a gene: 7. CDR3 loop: CASSSGQGSTSGANVLTF. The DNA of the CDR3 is TGTGCCAGCAGCTCGGGACAGGGATCTACCTCTGGGGCCAACGTCCTGACTTTC.

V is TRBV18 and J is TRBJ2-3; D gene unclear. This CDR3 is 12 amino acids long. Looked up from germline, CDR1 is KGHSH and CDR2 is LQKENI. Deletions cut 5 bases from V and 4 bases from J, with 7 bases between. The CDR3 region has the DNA TGTGCCAGCTCAGCAGGAGCAGATACGCAGTATTTT. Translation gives CASSAGADTQYF.

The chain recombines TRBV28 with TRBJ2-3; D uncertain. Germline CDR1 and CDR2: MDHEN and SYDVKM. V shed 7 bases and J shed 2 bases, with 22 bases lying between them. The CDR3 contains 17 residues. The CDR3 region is CASNTVFALRDTDTQYF. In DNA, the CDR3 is TGTGCCAGCAATACGGTATTCGCTTTAAGGGACACAGATACGCAGTATTTT.

The CDR3 reads CASSMRYSYEQYF. CDR3 sequence (DNA): TGTGCCAGTAGTATGCGCTACTCCTACGAGCAGTACTTC. The chain recombines TRBV19 with TRBJ2-7; D is unclear. V lost 3 bases to trimming and J lost 0 bases, with 6 bases between them. There are 13 residues in the CDR3. CDR1 is LNHDA and CDR2 is SQIVND in the germline V gene (reference sequence).

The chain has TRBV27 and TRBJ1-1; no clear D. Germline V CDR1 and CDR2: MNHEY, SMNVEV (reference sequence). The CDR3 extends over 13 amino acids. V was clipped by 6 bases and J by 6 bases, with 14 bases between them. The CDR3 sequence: CASRRTPRAEAFF. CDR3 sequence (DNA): TGTGCCAGCAGGAGGACCCCGCGGGCTGAAGCTTTCTTT.

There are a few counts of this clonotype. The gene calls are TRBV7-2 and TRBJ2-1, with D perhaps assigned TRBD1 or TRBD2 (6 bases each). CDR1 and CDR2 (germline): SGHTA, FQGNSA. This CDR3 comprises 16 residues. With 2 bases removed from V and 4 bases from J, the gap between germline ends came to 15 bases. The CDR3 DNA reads TGTGCCAGCAGCTTAATCTGGAGGGGGAGTTACAATGAGCAGTTCTTC. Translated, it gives CASSLIWRGSYNEQFF.